This T cell receptor beta chain is drawn from a study of cytotoxic CD8 clonotypes in ibrutinib-treated CLL. In the study overall: Of a cohort that held about 12 relapsed/refractory and roughly 14 treatment-naive patients, around 18 were IGHV unmutated. Overall study results and limits: Increased clonality at ibrutinib response gave way to a return toward baseline at progression. There were few public clonotypes, and on treatment they contracted or stayed stable. At the start, clonality exceeded age-matched healthy donors and followed circulating CD8+ T-cell counts.

Germline loops: CDR1 MGHRA, CDR2 YSYEKL. The CDR3 is 14 residues long. V gave up 1 base and J gave up 11 bases, with 17 bases separating them. Here immunoSEQ multiplex PCR was the method, and the copy in TCRdb shows in-frame clones only, minus some. The data show approximately 130,000 clones, around four fifths seen once. This clone has a single count. Antigen unknown. The J gene is TRBJ1-1, the V gene TRBV4-1; no definite D call. This specimen consisted of PBMCs, obtained after 24 months of ibrutinib treatment. The source of this sequence is a human donor with chronic lymphocytic leukemia. The chain's CDR3 is CASSQARRTLMAFF. CDR3 DNA sequence: TGCGCCAGCAGCCAAGCCCGGCGAACACTGATGGCTTTCTTT.